This T cell receptor beta chain stems from a study of beta chain features in type 1 diabetes. About the research overall: Patients shared similar age, gender and cell yields with healthy donors.

One heparinised blood draw, averaging about 116 mL, came from each donor. Sorted populations all exceeded 95% purity. Investigators reverse transcribed all isolated RNA, so they sequenced expressed TCRB transcripts. Profiling relied on immunoSEQ multiplex PCR, and the TCRdb table lists in-frame clones only, not all of them. The table lists about 360,000 clones, about 12% of them singletons. V lost 1 base to trimming and J lost 3 bases, with 10 bases between them. This CDR3 has 15 residues. Germline V gene data show CDR1 as LGHNA and CDR2 as YSLEER. This clone showed up just a few times. V usage is TRBV4-3 and J usage is TRBJ2-1, with D tentatively TRBD2 (6 bases). Sequencing was done on a sample of naive CD4+ T cells from blood. This TCR was recovered from a man younger than 35 in good health. CDR3 in amino acids: CASSQAPGVYNEQFF. DNA of the CDR3: TGCGCCAGCAGCCAAGCCCCGGGGGTCTACAATGAGCAGTTCTTC.